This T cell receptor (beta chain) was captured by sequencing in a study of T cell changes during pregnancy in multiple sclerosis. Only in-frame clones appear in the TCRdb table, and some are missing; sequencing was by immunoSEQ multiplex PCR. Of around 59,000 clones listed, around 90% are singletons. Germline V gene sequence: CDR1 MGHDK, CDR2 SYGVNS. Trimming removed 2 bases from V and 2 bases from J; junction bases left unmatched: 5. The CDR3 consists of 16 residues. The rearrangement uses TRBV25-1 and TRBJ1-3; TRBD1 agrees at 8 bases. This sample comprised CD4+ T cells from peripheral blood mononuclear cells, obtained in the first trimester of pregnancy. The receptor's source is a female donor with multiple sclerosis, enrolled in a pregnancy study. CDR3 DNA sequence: TGTGCCAGCAGTGAAATCGGACAGGGCGCTGGAAACACCATATATTTT. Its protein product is CASSEIGQGAGNTIYF.